This TCR beta chain originates from a study of T cells expressing NK-cell markers. This CDR3 region has 15 residues. Germline V lookup: CDR1 SGHRS, CDR2 YFSETQ. Following a re-call of the 5' RACE reads, TCRdb has one entry per CDR3 protein and lacks DNA. The listing contains hundreds of thousands of distinct CDR3 sequences. This sequence was found in a man aged 18 to 35 in good health. The chain combines TRBV5-1 with TRBJ2-1. Source material: blood T cells: a sorted CD56 or NKG2C T cell subset, CD4+ or CD8+ T cells, or bulk PBMC T cells (not recorded which). The CDR3 spells CASRIAAASGNEQFF.